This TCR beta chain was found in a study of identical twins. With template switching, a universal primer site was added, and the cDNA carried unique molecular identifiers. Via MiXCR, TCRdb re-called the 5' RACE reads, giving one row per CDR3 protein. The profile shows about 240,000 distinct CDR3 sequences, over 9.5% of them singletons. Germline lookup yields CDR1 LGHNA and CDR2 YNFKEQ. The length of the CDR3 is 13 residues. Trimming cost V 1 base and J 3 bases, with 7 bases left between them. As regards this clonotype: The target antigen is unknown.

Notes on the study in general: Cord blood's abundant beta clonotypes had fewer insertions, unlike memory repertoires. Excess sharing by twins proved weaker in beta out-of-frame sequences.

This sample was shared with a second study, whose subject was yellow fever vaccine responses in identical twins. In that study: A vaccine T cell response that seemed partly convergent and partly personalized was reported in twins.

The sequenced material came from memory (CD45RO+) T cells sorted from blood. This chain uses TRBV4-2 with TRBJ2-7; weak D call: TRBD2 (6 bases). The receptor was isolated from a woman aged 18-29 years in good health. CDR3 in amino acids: CASSQAGDYEQYF. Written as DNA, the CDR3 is TGTGCCAGCAGCCAAGCGGGGGACTACGAGCAGTACTTC.